This note documents a single TCR beta chain sequence. TCRdb's table, derived via immunoSEQ multiplex PCR, lists solely in-frame clones and lacks some. The repertoire has 70,000 to 95,000 clones, roughly 88% of them found once; the top ten carry approximately 7%. This CDR3 comprises 14 residues. The data belong to a study of OX40 agonist ivuxolimab in advanced cancers. Study summary: The patients' treatment was ivuxolimab, an agonistic anti-OX40 (CD134) antibody. Every patient in dose escalation had hepatocellular carcinoma, melanoma, renal cell or head and neck cancer.

The clonotype comes from an adult with an advanced solid tumor such as melanoma, head and neck, liver or kidney cancer. This chain uses TRBV21-1 with TRBJ1-2. TRBV21-1 is an annotated pseudogene. This specimen was CD4+ or CD8+ T cells sorted from blood, taken in a trial of the OX40 agonist ivuxolimab. The CDR3 protein is CASSDPGGACGCTF. The CDR3, as DNA: TGTGCCAGCAGCGACCCTGGGGGGGCCTGTGGCTGCACCTTC.